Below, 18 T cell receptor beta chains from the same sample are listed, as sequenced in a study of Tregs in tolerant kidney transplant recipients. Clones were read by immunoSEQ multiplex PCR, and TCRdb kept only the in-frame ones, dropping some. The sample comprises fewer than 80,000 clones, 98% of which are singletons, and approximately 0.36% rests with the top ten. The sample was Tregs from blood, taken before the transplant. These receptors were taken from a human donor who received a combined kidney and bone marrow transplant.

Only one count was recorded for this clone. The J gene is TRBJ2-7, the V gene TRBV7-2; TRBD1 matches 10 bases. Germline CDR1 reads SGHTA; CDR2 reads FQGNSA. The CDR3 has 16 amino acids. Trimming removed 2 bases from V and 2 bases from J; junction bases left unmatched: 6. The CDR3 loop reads CASSLMGQGTPYEQYF. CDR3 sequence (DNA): TGTGCCAGCAGCTTAATGGGACAGGGGACCCCCTACGAGCAGTACTTC.

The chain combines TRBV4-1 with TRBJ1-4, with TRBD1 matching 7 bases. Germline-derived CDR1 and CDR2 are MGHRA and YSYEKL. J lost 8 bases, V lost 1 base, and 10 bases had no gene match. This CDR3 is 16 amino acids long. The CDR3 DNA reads TGCGCCAGCAGCCAAGGACAGGGTACGATAGGCGAAAAACTGTTTTTT. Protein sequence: CASSQGQGTIGEKLFF.

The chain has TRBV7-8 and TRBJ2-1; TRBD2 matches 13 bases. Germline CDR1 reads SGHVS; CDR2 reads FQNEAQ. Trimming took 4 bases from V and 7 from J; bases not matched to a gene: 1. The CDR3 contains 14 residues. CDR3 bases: TGTGCCAGCAGCTGGACTAGCGGGAGAAATGAGCAGTTCTTC. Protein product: CASSWTSGRNEQFF.

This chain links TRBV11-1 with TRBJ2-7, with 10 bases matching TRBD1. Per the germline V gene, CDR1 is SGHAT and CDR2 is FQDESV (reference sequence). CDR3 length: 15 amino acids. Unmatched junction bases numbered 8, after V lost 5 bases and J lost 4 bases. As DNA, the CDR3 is TGTGCCAGCAGCCCCCGACAGGGGGCCTCGTACGAGCAGTACTTC. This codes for CASSPRQGASYEQYF.

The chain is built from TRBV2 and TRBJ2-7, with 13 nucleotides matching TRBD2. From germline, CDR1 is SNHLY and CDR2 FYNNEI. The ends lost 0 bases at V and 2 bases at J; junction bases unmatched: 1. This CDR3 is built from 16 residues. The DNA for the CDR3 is TGTGCCAGCAGTGAAGCGGGACTAGCGGGGACCTACGAGCAGTACTTC. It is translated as CASSEAGLAGTYEQYF.

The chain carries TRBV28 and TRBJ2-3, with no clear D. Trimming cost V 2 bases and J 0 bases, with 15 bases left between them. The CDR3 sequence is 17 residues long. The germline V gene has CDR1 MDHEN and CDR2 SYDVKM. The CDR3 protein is CASSLLQTITSTDTQYF. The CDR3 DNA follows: TGTGCCAGCAGTTTACTACAGACAATAACTAGCACAGATACGCAGTATTTT.

In nucleotides, the CDR3 is TGTGCCAGCAGGAAGGGGCCCTTTACTGGTTTCTTT. Translation: CASRKGPFTGFF. This chain uses TRBV28 with TRBJ1-1, with a possible D match to TRBD1 (5 bases). This CDR3 has 12 amino acids. With 6 bases removed from V and 13 bases from J, the gap between germline ends came to 18 bases. Germline loops: CDR1 MDHEN, CDR2 SYDVKM.

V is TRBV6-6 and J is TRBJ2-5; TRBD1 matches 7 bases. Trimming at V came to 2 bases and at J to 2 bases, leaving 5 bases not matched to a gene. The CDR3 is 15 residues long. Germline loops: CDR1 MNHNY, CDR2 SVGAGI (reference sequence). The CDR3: CASSYGGQIQETQYF. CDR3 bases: TGTGCCAGCAGTTACGGGGGACAGATTCAAGAGACCCAGTACTTC.

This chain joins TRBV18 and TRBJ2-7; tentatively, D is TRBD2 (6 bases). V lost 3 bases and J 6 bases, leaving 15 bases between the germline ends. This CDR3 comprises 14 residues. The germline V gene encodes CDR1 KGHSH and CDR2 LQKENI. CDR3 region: CASSPSDGSGEQYF. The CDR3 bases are TGTGCCAGCTCACCTTCGGACGGGAGTGGCGAGCAGTACTTC.

The CDR3: CASSFIDSSGANVLTF. The CDR3 DNA reads TGCGCCAGCAGCTTTATCGACAGCTCTGGGGCCAACGTCCTGACTTTC. The genes are TRBV5-1 and TRBJ2-6, with D possibly matching TRBD1 (5 bases). This CDR3 is built from 16 residues. Trimming took off 2 bases at V and 0 bases at J, with 9 bases between the two ends. Germline V gives CDR1 SGHRS, CDR2 YFSETQ.

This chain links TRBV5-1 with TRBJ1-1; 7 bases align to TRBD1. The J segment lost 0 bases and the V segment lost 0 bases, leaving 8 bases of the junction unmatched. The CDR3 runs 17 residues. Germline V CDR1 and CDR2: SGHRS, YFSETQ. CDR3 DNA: TGCGCCAGCAGCTTGGGGGACAGCACCCTTATGAACACTGAAGCTTTCTTT. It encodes CASSLGDSTLMNTEAFF.

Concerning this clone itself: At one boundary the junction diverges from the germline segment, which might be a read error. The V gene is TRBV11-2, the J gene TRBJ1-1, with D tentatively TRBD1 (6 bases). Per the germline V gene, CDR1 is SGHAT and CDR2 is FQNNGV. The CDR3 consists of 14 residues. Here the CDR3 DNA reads TGTGCCAGCAGCCCCAGAAACGGACAGACCCCGATATTTTTC. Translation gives CASSPRNGQTPIFF.

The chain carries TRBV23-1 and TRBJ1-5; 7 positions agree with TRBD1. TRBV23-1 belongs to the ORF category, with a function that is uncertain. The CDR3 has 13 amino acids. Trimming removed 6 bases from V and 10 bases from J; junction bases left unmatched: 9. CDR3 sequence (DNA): TGCGCCAGCAGACGAGACAGGGAGGTCCCCCAGCATTTT. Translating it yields CASRRDREVPQHF.

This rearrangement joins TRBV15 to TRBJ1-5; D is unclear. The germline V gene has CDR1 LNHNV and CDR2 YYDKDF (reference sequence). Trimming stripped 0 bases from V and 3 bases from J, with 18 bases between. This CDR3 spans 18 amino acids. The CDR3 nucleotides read TGTGCCACCAGCAGAGATTATGTCGTCGGGTCACTCAATCAGCCCCAGCATTTT. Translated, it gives CATSRDYVVGSLNQPQHF.

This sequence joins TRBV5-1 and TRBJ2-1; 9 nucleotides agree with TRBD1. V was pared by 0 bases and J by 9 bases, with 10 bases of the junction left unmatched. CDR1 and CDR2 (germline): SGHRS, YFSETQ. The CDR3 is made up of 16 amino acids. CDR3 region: CASSLATGGRGGEQFF. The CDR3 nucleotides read TGCGCCAGCAGCTTGGCTACAGGGGGCCGAGGGGGTGAGCAGTTCTTC.

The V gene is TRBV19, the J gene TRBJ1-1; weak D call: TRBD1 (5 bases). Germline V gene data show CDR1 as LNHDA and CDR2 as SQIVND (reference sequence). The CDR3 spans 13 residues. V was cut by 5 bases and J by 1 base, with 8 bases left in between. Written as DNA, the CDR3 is TGTGCCAGTAGTTGGCAGGGGAACACTGAAGCTTTCTTT. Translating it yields CASSWQGNTEAFF.

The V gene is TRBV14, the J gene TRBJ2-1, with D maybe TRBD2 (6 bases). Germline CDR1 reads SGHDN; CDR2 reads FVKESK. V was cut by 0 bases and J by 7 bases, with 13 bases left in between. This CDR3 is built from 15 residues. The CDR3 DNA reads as TGTGCCAGCAGCCAAGACGGAGGGGTATGGAATGAGCAGTTCTTC. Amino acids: CASSQDGGVWNEQFF.

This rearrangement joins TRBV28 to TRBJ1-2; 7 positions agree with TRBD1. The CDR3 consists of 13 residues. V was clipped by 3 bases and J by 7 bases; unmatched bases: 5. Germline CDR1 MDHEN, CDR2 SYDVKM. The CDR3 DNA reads TGTGCCAGCAGTTTGGTAGGGGGCGGTGGCTACACCTTC. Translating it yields CASSLVGGGGYTF.